The clone carrying this T cell receptor (beta chain) was observed many times. Its antigen remains unknown. TCRdb reanalysed the 5' RACE reads using MiXCR and keeps one entry per CDR3 protein. The sample records around 590,000 distinct CDR3 sequences, roughly an eighth being singletons. The sample originates from a study of T cells after yellow fever vaccination. About the research overall: Preparation of fractions with low cell numbers was performed using SMART-Seq v4 Ultra Low Input. General observations from the study: A faster peak, day 5 versus 15, was reached by the weaker secondary response. One caveat is that FACS-sorted repertoires could contain abundant clonotypes contaminating from the bulk population. Reappearance after the booster was observed for most primary-vaccination clones (roughly 97% CD4, approximately 90% CD8).

This sample comprised PBMCs, obtained on the day of the yellow fever booster vaccination. This TCR was sampled from a man under 40 who received the YFV17D yellow fever vaccine.

The CDR3 bases are TGTGCCAGCAGTTGGACTAGCGGGACTGACCAGTACTTC. This encodes CASSWTSGTDQYF. This sequence joins TRBV6-2 or TRBV6-3 and TRBJ2-5; 12 positions agree with TRBD2. The trim removed 4 bases at V and 10 bases at J, leaving 4 bases unmatched. CDR3 size: 13 residues. CDR1 and CDR2 from the germline V gene are MNHEY and SVGEGT.